The 10 T cell receptor beta chains reported below all come from one sample, sequenced in a study of T cell responses to AZD1222 COVID-19 vaccine. The method was immunoSEQ multiplex PCR; TCRdb's version includes in-frame clones alone and lacks a portion of them. Among about 130,000 clones listed, about nine tenths were seen once. Material: peripheral blood, obtained on day 0 of AZD1222 vaccination. Receptors originate from an adult in good health.

The CDR3 region is CASSYGLDYNSPLHF. The CDR3 DNA follows: TGTGCCAGCAGTTACGGACTAGATTATAATTCACCCCTCCACTTT. The chain recombines TRBV6-5 with TRBJ1-6; D remains unclear. The V gene's germline CDR1 is MNHEY and CDR2 SVGAGI. The V gene lost 2 bases and the J gene lost 4 bases, with 9 bases spanning the gap. There are 15 residues in the CDR3.

The chain uses TRBV7-9 and TRBJ2-1; maybe TRBD1 (5 bases). The germline V gene has CDR1 SEHNR and CDR2 FQNEAQ (reference sequence). V was cut by 2 bases and J by 7 bases, with 6 bases left in between. The CDR3 is made up of 12 amino acids. In DNA, the CDR3 is TGTGCCAGCAGCTTACAGGGAAATGAGCAGTTCTTC. This sequence encodes CASSLQGNEQFF.

This clone was counted between two and nine times. This sequence joins TRBV19 and TRBJ1-6, with TRBD1 matching over 8 bases. Looked up from germline, CDR1 is LNHDA and CDR2 is SQIVND (reference sequence). The junction had 7 bases not matched to a gene; V was cut back by 11 bases and J by 7 bases. The length of the CDR3 is 13 residues. CDR3 region: CAAGQGFNSPLHF. The CDR3 DNA reads as TGTGCCGCAGGACAGGGTTTCAATTCACCCCTCCACTTT.

This chain joins TRBV5-4 and TRBJ2-2; D tentatively fits TRBD1 or TRBD2 (5 bases each). The CDR3 spans 15 residues. The ends were cut back, 4 bases at V and 3 bases at J, with 13 bases in the middle. From germline, CDR1 is SGHNT and CDR2 YYREEE (reference sequence). CDR3 residues: CASSRAVGDTGELFF. DNA of the CDR3: TGTGCCAGCAGCCGCGCCGTGGGGGACACCGGGGAGCTGTTTTTT.

This clone was detected only once. CDR3 in DNA: TGCGCCAGCAGCCCGGGACAGGCTCTGTCGGCCTACGAGCAGTACTTC. This sequence encodes CASSPGQALSAYEQYF. The V and J genes are TRBV4-1 and TRBJ2-7; TRBD1 aligns across 8 bases. CDR3 length equals 16 residues. Germline trimming cut 4 bases from V and 2 bases from J; bases unmatched to any gene: 10. Germline values: CDR1 MGHRA, CDR2 YSYEKL.

The chain links TRBV6-1 to TRBJ2-5; D might be TRBD2 (6 bases). From germline, CDR1 is MNHNS and CDR2 SASEGT. V lost 1 base and J 5 bases, leaving 11 bases between the germline ends. This CDR3 contains 14 residues. CDR3: CASSEVGGRETQYF. The CDR3 DNA follows: TGTGCCAGCAGTGAAGTTGGAGGGCGGGAGACCCAGTACTTC.

The chain carries TRBV10-1 and TRBJ1-5; 10 bases agree with TRBD1. Germline trimming cut 5 bases from V and 0 bases from J; bases unmatched to any gene: 10. Germline V lookup: CDR1 WNHNN, CDR2 SYGVQD (reference sequence). CDR3 length: 18 amino acids. DNA of the CDR3: TGCGCCAGCAGTCGACAGGGGGCTTTATTCTTTAGCAATCAGCCCCAGCATTTT. Protein sequence: CASSRQGALFFSNQPQHF.

The chain carries TRBV25-1 and TRBJ1-6; a weak D match, TRBD1 (6 bases). Germline CDR1 reads MGHDK; CDR2 reads SYGVNS. V was shortened by 5 bases and J by 3 bases, with 11 bases between the two germline ends. The CDR3 spans 15 residues. CDR3 protein: CASSQTGIYNSPLHF. The CDR3 DNA is TGTGCCAGCAGTCAAACAGGGATCTATAATTCACCCCTCCACTTT. Combining the CDR3 with reference TRBV25-1 and TRBJ1-6 gives the whole variable domain EADIYQTPRYLVIGTGKKITLECSQTMGHDKMYWYQQDPGMELHLIHYSYGVNSTEKGDLSSESTVSRIRTEHFPLTLESARPSHTSQYLCASSQTGIYNSPLHFGNGTRLTVT.

V gene TRBV5-1 combines with J gene TRBJ2-7; tentative D call: TRBD1 (6 bases). The ends were cut back, 4 bases at V and 1 base at J, with 15 bases in the middle. Per the germline V gene, CDR1 is SGHRS and CDR2 is YFSETQ. CDR3 length equals 15 residues. The CDR3 DNA follows: TGCGCCAGCAGCCCGGGTGGTGGACAGTCCTACGAGCAGTACTTC. Amino acids: CASSPGGGQSYEQYF.

The rearrangement joins TRBV2 to TRBJ2-7, with 11 bases fitting TRBD1. Germline CDR1 and CDR2: SNHLY and FYNNEI. Trimming cost V 9 bases and J 7 bases; bases outside gene matches: 5. This CDR3 spans 12 amino acids. Here the CDR3 reads CARGQGAREQYF. The CDR3 DNA reads TGTGCCAGAGGACAGGGGGCGAGAGAGCAGTACTTC.